Sequencing of this T cell receptor (beta chain) was carried out in a study of blood T cell repertoires in COVID-19. The overall study: Sites in the United States, Italy and Spain provided acute and convalescent COVID-19 samples. PBMCs, B-cell-depleted T cells, or T cells were the source of the cDNA or gDNA that made up the material.

While infection was still active, Seattle patients were enrolled and then followed longitudinally. The ends were cut back, 4 bases at V and 8 bases at J, with 21 bases in the middle. The CDR3 is made up of 15 amino acids. From germline, CDR1 is SGHTS and CDR2 YDEGEE. The assay was immunoSEQ multiplex PCR, and TCRdb's table has in-frame clones only and misses some. The sample carries 270,000 or so clones, 90% recorded once. The receptor was derived from a woman in her fifties or sixties with COVID-19, enrolled during active disease. This sequence joins TRBV5-8 and TRBJ1-2; perhaps TRBD1 as D (6 bases). The specimen was peripheral blood. The CDR3 protein is CASSRLGARGGGYTF. CDR3 sequence (DNA): TGTGCCAGCAGCCGCTTGGGGGCCAGGGGAGGGGGCTACACCTTC. The complete variable domain, with remaining parts taken from reference TRBV5-8 and TRBJ1-2, reads EAGVTQSPTHLIKTRGQQATLRCSPISGHTSVYWYQQALGLGLQFLLWYDEGEERNRGNFPPRFSGRQFPNYSSELNVNALELEDSALYLCASSRLGARGGGYTFGSGTRLTVV.